This T cell receptor (beta chain) was sequenced in a study of glioma-infiltrating T cells. Regarding the study as a whole: Above-expected tissue-blood divergence occurred in all gliomas, most in low-grade ones. Only very few CDR3 sequences appeared in both tissue and blood.

This clonotype was seen repeatedly, ten times or more. Its specificity is unknown. The V and J ends lost 10 bases and 4 bases, in that order; junction bases with no gene match: 10. CDR1 MNHNS and CDR2 SASEGT come from the germline V gene. CDR3 length equals 14 residues. The iRepertoire nested amplicon-rescue multiplex PCR amplified TCR alpha and beta CDR3s from RNA. For one-step reverse transcription and amplification, roughly 100-400 ng of tissue mRNA or PBMC total RNA was used. One entry per CDR3 protein, called by TCRdb with MiXCR from the multiplex PCR reads. The sample has over 70,000 distinct CDR3 sequences; less than 30% are singletons.

The material sequenced was glioma tissue, nonneoplastic brain tissue, or PBMCs (not recorded which). This TCR derives from a human donor with low-grade glioma or glioblastoma, undergoing nonglioma brain surgery, or in good health (not recorded which). The chain uses TRBV6-1 and TRBJ2-3; TRBD2 agrees at 8 bases. The CDR3 sequence: CATRKSGSADTQYF. The CDR3 DNA is TGTGCCACCCGGAAAAGCGGGAGCGCAGATACGCAGTATTTT.